The clone carrying this T cell receptor (beta chain) has only one observation. Per the authors' pipeline: Amplified reference gene primers provided the basis for estimating nucleated cell counts. The table came from immunoSEQ multiplex PCR; TCRdb's copy has only in-frame clones and leaves some out. Clonal size and the V and J genes are those of that table, whereas D and trimming came from the DNA. The sample lists 85,000 to 110,000 clones; nearly 90% were seen once. This sample stems from a study of blood T cell repertoires in COVID-19. Study context: The origin of the acute and convalescent COVID-19 samples was the United States, Italy and Spain. In each case, the material was cDNA or gDNA derived from T cells, B-cell-depleted T cells, or PBMCs.

Germline assignment: CDR1 SGHNT and CDR2 YENEEA. The CDR3 extends over 15 amino acids. The V gene lost 5 bases and the J gene lost 1 base, with 14 bases spanning the gap. The sample comprised peripheral blood. V gene TRBV11-3 combines with J gene TRBJ1-1; TRBD1 is a possible D gene (6 bases). The sequence was obtained from a man in his forties or fifties in a cohort sampled during active COVID-19. CDR3 in amino acids: CASSNRGGENTEAFF. The DNA for the CDR3 is TGTGCCAGCAGCAATAGGGGGGGCGAGAACACTGAAGCTTTCTTT.